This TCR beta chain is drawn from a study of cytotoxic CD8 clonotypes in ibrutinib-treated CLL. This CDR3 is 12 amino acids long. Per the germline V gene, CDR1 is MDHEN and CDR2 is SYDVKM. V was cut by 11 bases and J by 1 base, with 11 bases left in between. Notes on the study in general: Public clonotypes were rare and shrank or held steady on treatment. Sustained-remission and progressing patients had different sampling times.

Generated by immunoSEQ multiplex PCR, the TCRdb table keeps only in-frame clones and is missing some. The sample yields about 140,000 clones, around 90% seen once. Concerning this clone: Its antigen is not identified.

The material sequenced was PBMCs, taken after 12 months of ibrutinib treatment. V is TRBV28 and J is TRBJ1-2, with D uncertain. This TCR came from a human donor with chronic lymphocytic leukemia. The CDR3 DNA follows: TGTGCCGGCCTTGATGGTAACTATGGCTACACCTTC. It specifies CAGLDGNYGYTF.